These 22 T cell receptor beta chains share one sample of origin, sequenced in a study of T-cell memory formation after mild COVID-19. TCRdb re-called the 5' RACE reads through MiXCR, storing one row per CDR3 protein. The repertoire holds more than 450,000 distinct CDR3 sequences, with 15% to 20% as singletons. Sequenced input: PBMCs or a T cell subset sorted from them (not recorded which). The receptors stem from an adult woman who had mild COVID-19 (a few samples of this study predate the infection). Cell type and time point are not known.

This clonotype was observed a few times. The V gene is TRBV12-3 or TRBV12-4, the J gene TRBJ2-3; D possibly uses TRBD1 or TRBD2 (5 bases each). V lost 5 bases and J lost 4, with 19 bases in between. The CDR3 length is 16 residues. CDR3 amino acids: CASSHPGTRPPDTQYF. Here the CDR3 DNA reads TGTGCCAGCAGTCACCCCGGGACCAGGCCCCCAGATACGCAGTATTTT.

This clonotype came up once. This chain links TRBV27 with TRBJ2-5; tentative D call: TRBD1 (5 bases). CDR1 MNHEY and CDR2 SMNVEV come from the germline V gene (reference sequence). Trimming left V 5 bases short and J 7 bases short, with 14 bases between. The CDR3 loop spans 13 amino acids. CDR3 protein: CASSEQGPGTQYF. DNA for the CDR3: TGTGCCAGCAGTGAGCAGGGTCCAGGGACCCAGTACTTC.

In its sample, this clonotype was seen a few times. J is TRBJ2-1 and V is TRBV4-1, with D perhaps TRBD1 (6 bases). V gave up 0 bases and J gave up 0 bases, with 12 bases separating them. In germline, CDR1 is MGHRA, CDR2 YSYEKL. The CDR3 runs to 17 residues. CDR3 nucleotides: TGCGCCAGCAGCCAAGAAGGGTACAGGGCCTCCTACAATGAGCAGTTCTTC. Protein product: CASSQEGYRASYNEQFF.

This clonotype was found a few times. The chain recombines TRBV30 with TRBJ2-4; D ambiguous. V lost 2 bases and J 3 bases, leaving 11 bases between the germline ends. The CDR3 consists of 14 residues. CDR1 GTSNPN and CDR2 SVGIG come from the germline V gene (reference sequence). The CDR3 spells CAWSSTKLKNIQYF. As DNA, the CDR3 is TGTGCCTGGAGTTCGACAAAACTCAAAAACATTCAGTACTTC. The variable domain in full, completed from reference TRBV30 and TRBJ2-4, reads SQTIHQWPATLVQPVGSPLSLECTVEGTSNPNLYWYRQAAGRGLQLLFYSVGIGQISSEVPQNLSASRPQDRQFILSSKKLLLSDSGFYLCAWSSTKLKNIQYFGAGTRLSVL.

DNA for the CDR3: TGTGCCAGCAGCGTAGATGGGTCCGGCGCGGGGCCGAACTATGGCTACACCTTC. The encoded protein is CASSVDGSGAGPNYGYTF. The V call is TRBV9, the J call TRBJ1-2, with D perhaps matching TRBD1 (5 bases). This CDR3 contains 18 residues. V lost 0 bases, J lost 2 bases, and 20 bases lay in between. CDR1 and CDR2 (germline): SGDLS, YYNGEE.

There are a few counts of this clonotype. The V call is TRBV9, the J call TRBJ2-1; 13 bases are a match to TRBD2. The ends lost 4 bases at V and 10 bases at J; junction bases unmatched: 11. The CDR3 runs 16 residues. Germline CDR1 and CDR2: SGDLS and YYNGEE. The CDR3 spells CASSSGTSGMSGEQFF. For the CDR3, the DNA is TGTGCCAGCAGCTCGGGGACTAGCGGGATGTCGGGGGAGCAGTTCTTC.

The rearrangement links TRBV2 to TRBJ2-3; possibly TRBD2 for D (5 bases). The CDR3 spans 13 residues. Germline V gene sequence: CDR1 SNHLY, CDR2 FYNNEI. V was shortened by 5 bases and J by 2 bases, with 8 bases between the two germline ends. The CDR3 loop is CASSPGNTDTQYF. As DNA, the CDR3 is TGTGCCAGCAGTCCCGGGAACACAGATACGCAGTATTTT.

This clonotype was observed a handful of times. The chain recombines TRBV20-1 with TRBJ1-5; the D is unclear. Germline V gives CDR1 DFQATT, CDR2 SNEGSKA (reference sequence). This CDR3 has 14 amino acids. Trimming left V 0 bases short and J 0 bases short, with 6 bases between. CDR3 bases: TGCAGTGCTAGAGATGGTTATAGCAATCAGCCCCAGCATTTT. It is translated as CSARDGYSNQPQHF.

This chain connects TRBV6-5 to TRBJ2-7; 9 positions agree with TRBD2. This CDR3 comprises 18 residues. Germline loops: CDR1 MNHEY, CDR2 SVGAGI. V lost 0 bases to trimming and J lost 5 bases; unmatched junction nucleotides: 14. The DNA for the CDR3 is TGTGCCAGCAGTTACTCGGGTAGCGGGAGAGGGGGTACAAACGAGCAGTACTTC. Translating gives CASSYSGSGRGGTNEQYF.

This clonotype has only a few counts. The J gene is TRBJ2-1, the V gene TRBV20-1; unclear D gene. CDR3 length equals 12 residues. Per the germline V gene, CDR1 is DFQATT and CDR2 is SNEGSKA (reference sequence). Trimming removed 0 bases from V and 10 bases from J, with 10 bases in between. CDR3 sequence reads: CSARDYLHEQFF. For the CDR3, the DNA is TGCAGTGCTAGAGATTACTTGCACGAGCAGTTCTTC.

A few counts support this clonotype. The chain uses TRBV15 and TRBJ2-7, with 7 bases that match TRBD1. The ends lost 2 bases at V and 2 bases at J; junction bases unmatched: 6. CDR3 size: 15 residues. The germline V gene encodes CDR1 LNHNV and CDR2 YYDKDF (reference sequence). The CDR3 DNA sequence: TGTGCCACCAGCAGAAGTAGGGACAGACCCTACGAGCAGTACTTC. Translating it yields CATSRSRDRPYEQYF.

With respect to this clonotype: A junction boundary mismatches the germline segment, possibly from a read error. The chain couples TRBV6-5 to TRBJ2-2, with 7 bases that match TRBD2. The CDR3 loop spans 19 amino acids. Germline V gene sequence: CDR1 MNHEY, CDR2 SVGAGI. The CDR3 here is CASSPTSHGGSGYTGELIF. CDR3 nucleotides: TGTGCCAGCAGTCCGACTTCCCACGGGGGGAGCGGGTACACCGGGGAGCTGATTTTT.

This clonotype was picked up a small number of times. The J gene is TRBJ2-7, the V gene TRBV5-6, with TRBD1 matching 8 bases. V trimming: 2 bases; J trimming: 5 bases; junction bases outside the gene matches: 3. Germline assignment: CDR1 SGHDT and CDR2 YYEEEE. This CDR3 has 13 amino acids. CDR3 bases: TGTGCCAGCAGCTTCCAGGGGGCCCACGAGCAGTACTTC. It is translated as CASSFQGAHEQYF.

This clonotype appeared many times. J is TRBJ2-1 and V is TRBV20-1, with 7 bases fitting TRBD2. The V and J ends lost 6 bases and 1 base, in that order; junction bases with no gene match: 12. The germline CDR1 and CDR2 sequences are DFQATT and SNEGSKA (reference sequence). The CDR3 contains 16 residues. CDR3 region: CSAGEGGIQSYNEQFF. In DNA, the CDR3 is TGCAGTGCCGGAGAGGGAGGGATCCAATCCTACAATGAGCAGTTCTTC.

In DNA form, the CDR3 reads TGCGCCAGCAGCTGGGCTAGCGGCCCGGGCTCCTACGAGCAGTACTTC. This translates into CASSWASGPGSYEQYF. V is TRBV4-1 and J is TRBJ2-7, with 7 nucleotides matching TRBD2. The length of the CDR3 is 16 residues. Losses at the gene ends were 5 bases for V and 0 bases for J; bases not matched to a gene: 10. Germline CDR1 MGHRA, CDR2 YSYEKL.

The chain recombines TRBV14 with TRBJ2-1, with D maybe TRBD1 (6 bases). This CDR3 region has 12 residues. The V gene's germline CDR1 is SGHDN and CDR2 FVKESK. Trimming left V 10 bases short and J 4 bases short, with 11 bases between. CDR3 sequence (DNA): TGTGCCACGACAGGCCCATACAATGAGCAGTTCTTC. Amino acids: CATTGPYNEQFF.

This clonotype was seen more than once but under ten times. The chain couples TRBV7-2 to TRBJ2-3; D is unresolved. CDR1 and CDR2 (germline): SGHTA, FQGNSA. Trimming stripped 5 bases from V and 2 bases from J, with 11 bases between. This CDR3 spans 14 amino acids. The CDR3 loop is CASSHNVFTDTQYF. The CDR3 nucleotides are TGTGCCAGCAGCCACAACGTTTTCACAGATACGCAGTATTTT.

This clonotype was found a few times. This chain uses TRBV20-1 with TRBJ2-1; 7 bases map to TRBD2. The V gene end was trimmed by 1 base and the J gene end by 7 bases; junction bases not matched to a gene: 10. CDR3 size: 15 residues. The germline V gene encodes CDR1 DFQATT and CDR2 SNEGSKA (reference sequence). The DNA of the CDR3 is TGCAGTGCTAGAGGACGGGAGGCCAGCGGAAATGAGCAGTTCTTC. Protein sequence: CSARGREASGNEQFF.

The J gene is TRBJ2-7, the V gene TRBV7-9; no reliable D call. Germline CDR1 is SEHNR and CDR2 is FQNEAQ (reference sequence). The CDR3 totals 11 residues. Trimming left V 5 bases short and J 6 bases short, with 8 bases between. The DNA for the CDR3 is TGTGCCAGCAGCCCCTCGGCCGAGCAGTACTTC. This encodes CASSPSAEQYF.

This clonotype was detected only a few times. This sequence joins TRBV2 and TRBJ2-7; 7 bases line up with TRBD2. V gave up 2 bases and J gave up 6 bases; unmatched junction bases: 13. This CDR3 contains 16 residues. CDR1 SNHLY and CDR2 FYNNEI come from the germline V gene. The CDR3 here is CASSERPGGIQGEQYF. CDR3 nucleotides: TGTGCCAGCAGTGAAAGGCCGGGGGGTATTCAGGGCGAGCAGTACTTC.

This clonotype appeared a few times. The chain links TRBV27 to TRBJ2-1, with D possibly matching TRBD2 (7 bases). From germline, CDR1 is MNHEY and CDR2 SMNVEV (reference sequence). Trimming took off 3 bases at V and 7 bases at J, with 13 bases between the two ends. This CDR3 spans 14 amino acids. This CDR3 is CASSFGGAENEQFF. In DNA form, the CDR3 reads TGTGCCAGCAGTTTTGGGGGGGCGGAGAATGAGCAGTTCTTC.

Only a few counts were recorded for this clonotype. CDR3 protein: CASSPETSGRGYEQYF. In nucleotides, the CDR3 is TGTGCCAGCAGCCCGGAGACTAGCGGGAGAGGCTACGAGCAGTACTTC. This sequence joins TRBV11-3 and TRBJ2-7; TRBD2 matches at 12 bases. The CDR3 contains 16 residues. V shed 5 bases, J shed 3 bases, and the junction held 8 bases outside the gene matches. Looked up from germline, CDR1 is SGHNT and CDR2 is YENEEA.